What follows describes a single T cell receptor (beta chain). The antigen is unknown. Time point specified: week 35, safety follow-up. Each dose delivered 300 ug of mutant IDH1 20-mer peptide subcutaneously with imiquimod. The data originate from a study of a mutant IDH1 vaccine in newly diagnosed glioma. The germline gives CDR1 SGHTA, CDR2 FQGNSA. The V gene end was trimmed by 5 bases and the J gene end by 1 base; junction bases not matched to a gene: 3. The CDR3 extends over 14 amino acids. Generated by immunoSEQ multiplex PCR, the TCRdb table keeps only in-frame clones and is missing some. This repertoire shows 40,000 to 45,000 clones, 65% to 90% found once; its top ten account for roughly 5%.

This chain links TRBV7-2 with TRBJ1-1; 8 nucleotides line up with TRBD1. This specimen consisted of PBMCs, obtained from a glioma patient whose treatment included an IDH1 peptide vaccine. The receptor's source is a woman between 40 and 55 years old with glioma. Some clones in this sample may be carry-over from other donors' samples. CDR3 sequence reads: CASSVQGGNTEAFF. The CDR3 bases are TGTGCCAGCAGCGTACAGGGGGGGAACACTGAAGCTTTCTTT.